This T cell receptor beta chain was retrieved from a study of T cell responses to AZD1222 COVID-19 vaccine. Study findings and constraints: Across spike, vaccine-associated CD4 TCRs were found, dominant at 160-218 and 743-854. Among spike-specific TCRs, nearly half reportedly target unmutated variant regions. The donor group comprised mostly white British people and more females; the analysis possibly underestimated clonal diversity. Baseline serostatus was positive in only six AZD1222 recipients.

Details on this clone: Its specificity is not known.

The CDR3 is 16 residues long. The V segment lost 5 bases and the J segment 1 base; nucleotides outside the gene matches: 5. The germline gives CDR1 MNHEY, CDR2 SVGEGT. Sequencing used immunoSEQ multiplex PCR; TCRdb keeps in-frame clones, though not all of them. The sample comprises under 200,000 clones, 90% to 95% of which are singletons, and approximately 4% rests with the top ten. This receptor was taken from an adult who received the MenACWY meningococcal vaccine as a control. Here the sequenced sample was peripheral blood, taken 28 days after the second dose of the MenACWY control vaccine. The chain has TRBV6-2 or TRBV6-3 and TRBJ2-1; 10 bases are a match to TRBD2. The CDR3 DNA is TGTGCCAGCAGTACAGGACTAGCGGCTTCCTACAATGAGCAGTTCTTC. Its translation is CASSTGLAASYNEQFF.